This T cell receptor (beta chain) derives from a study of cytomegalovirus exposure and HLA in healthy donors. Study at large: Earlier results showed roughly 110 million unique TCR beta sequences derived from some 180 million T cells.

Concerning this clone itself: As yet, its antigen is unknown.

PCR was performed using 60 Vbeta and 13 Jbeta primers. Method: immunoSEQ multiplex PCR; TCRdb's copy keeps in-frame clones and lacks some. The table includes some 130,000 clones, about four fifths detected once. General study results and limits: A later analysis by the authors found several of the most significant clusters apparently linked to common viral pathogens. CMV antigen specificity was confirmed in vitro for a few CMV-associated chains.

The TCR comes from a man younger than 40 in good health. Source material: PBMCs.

The CDR3 loop is CASSLSSLAANSYEQYF. CDR3 nucleotides: TGTGCCAGCAGTTTATCCTCCTTAGCGGCTAACTCCTACGAGCAGTACTTC. The rearrangement uses TRBV27 and TRBJ2-7; weak D call: TRBD2 (6 bases). The CDR3 extends over 17 amino acids. Trimming left V 0 bases short and J 0 bases short, with 15 bases between. Per germline, CDR1 MNHEY and CDR2 SMNVEV (reference sequence).